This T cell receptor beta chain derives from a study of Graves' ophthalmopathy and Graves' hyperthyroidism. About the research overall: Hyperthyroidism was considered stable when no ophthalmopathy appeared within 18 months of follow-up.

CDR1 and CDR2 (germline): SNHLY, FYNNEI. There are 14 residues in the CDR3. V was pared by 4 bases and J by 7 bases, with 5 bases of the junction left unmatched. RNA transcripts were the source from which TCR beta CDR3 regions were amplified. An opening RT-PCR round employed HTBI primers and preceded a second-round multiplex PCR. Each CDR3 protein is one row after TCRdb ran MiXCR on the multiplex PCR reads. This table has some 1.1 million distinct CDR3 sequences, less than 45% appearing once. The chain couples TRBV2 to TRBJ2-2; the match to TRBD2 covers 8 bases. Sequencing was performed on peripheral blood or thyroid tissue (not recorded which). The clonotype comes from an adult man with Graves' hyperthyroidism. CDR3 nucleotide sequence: TGTGCCAGCAGTGCGACTAGCGTCGGCGGGGAGCTGTTTTTT. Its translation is CASSATSVGGELFF.